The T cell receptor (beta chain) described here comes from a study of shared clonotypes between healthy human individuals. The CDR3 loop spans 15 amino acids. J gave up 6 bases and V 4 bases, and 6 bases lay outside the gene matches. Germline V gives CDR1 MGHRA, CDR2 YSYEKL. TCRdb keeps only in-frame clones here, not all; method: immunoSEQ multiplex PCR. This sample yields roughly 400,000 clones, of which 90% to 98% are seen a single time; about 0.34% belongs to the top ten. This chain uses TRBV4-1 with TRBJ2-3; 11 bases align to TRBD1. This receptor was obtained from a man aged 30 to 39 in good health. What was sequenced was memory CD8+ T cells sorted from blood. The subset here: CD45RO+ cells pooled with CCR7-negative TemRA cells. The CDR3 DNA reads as TGCGCCAGCAGCCGGGGACAGGGGGAGTGGGATACGCAGTATTTT. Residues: CASSRGQGEWDTQYF.